The 26 T cell receptor beta chains listed next were all sequenced from one sample in a study of blood T cell repertoires in COVID-19. Profiled with immunoSEQ multiplex PCR; TCRdb holds only in-frame clones, not every one. Among tens of thousands of clones listed, roughly 80% were seen once. Sequencing was carried out using PBMCs or T cells enriched from blood (not recorded which). These receptors originate from a woman between 50 and 59 years old with acute COVID-19.

As for this clone: The sample holds other DNA sequences that translate to the same CDR3. V is TRBV6-5 and J is TRBJ2-7; perhaps TRBD1 as D (6 bases). Trimming stripped 6 bases from V and 3 bases from J, with 9 bases between. Germline lookup yields CDR1 MNHEY and CDR2 SVGAGI. CDR3 size: 12 residues. The CDR3 DNA sequence: TGTGCCAGCAGAACAGGGAACTACGAGCAGTACTTC. Encoded protein: CASRTGNYEQYF.

This clone is a singleton in its sample. This chain uses TRBV6-5 with TRBJ1-2; D may be TRBD1 (5 bases). The CDR3 totals 14 residues. CDR1 MNHEY and CDR2 SVGAGI come from the germline V gene. Trimming shortened V by 5 bases and J by 4 bases, and 14 bases separated the two germline ends. The CDR3 protein is CASSREGLGYGYTF. CDR3 sequence (DNA): TGTGCCAGCAGTCGGGAGGGGCTGGGCTATGGCTACACCTTC.

The chain has TRBV3-1 (or the pseudogene TRBV3-2) and TRBJ1-1, with D perhaps TRBD1 (5 bases). V shed 4 bases and J shed 0 bases, with 15 bases lying between them. The CDR3 spans 16 residues. Germline CDR1 LGHDT, CDR2 YNNKEL (reference sequence). The CDR3 spells CASSLGGGFMNTEAFF. In DNA, the CDR3 is TGTGCCAGCAGCCTCGGGGGAGGGTTCATGAACACTGAAGCTTTCTTT.

The chain combines TRBV7-9 with TRBJ1-6; TRBD1 agrees at 8 bases. CDR3 length: 17 residues. The germline CDR1 and CDR2 sequences are SEHNR and FQNEAQ (reference sequence). J was trimmed by 6 bases and V by 0 bases; bases with no gene match: 7. DNA of the CDR3: TGTGCCAGCAGCTTAGCGCTGGGCAGGGGGCCTAATTCACCCCTCCACTTT. Translating gives CASSLALGRGPNSPLHF. Based on the CDR3 plus reference TRBV7-9 and TRBJ1-6, the full variable domain is DTGVSQNPRHKITKRGQNVTFRCDPISEHNRLYWYRQTLGQGPEFLTYFQNEAQLEKSRLLSDRFSAERPKGSFSTLEIQRTEQGDSAMYLCASSLALGRGPNSPLHFGNGTRLTVT.

The gene calls are TRBV14 and TRBJ2-3; TRBD1 is a possible D gene (5 bases). CDR3 size: 14 residues. CDR1 and CDR2 (germline): SGHDN, FVKESK. Deletions cut 4 bases from V and 4 bases from J, with 12 bases between. The CDR3 DNA reads as TGTGCCAGCAGCCCCCGGTTAGGGGCAGATACGCAGTATTTT. Encoded protein: CASSPRLGADTQYF.

The chain recombines TRBV9 with TRBJ1-1, with 8 bases lining up with TRBD1. CDR1 is SGDLS, CDR2 YYNGEE, per germline. The CDR3 contains 14 residues. V lost 4 bases to trimming and J lost 4 bases; unmatched junction nucleotides: 6. CDR3 in amino acids: CASSLQGGGTEAFF. The CDR3 DNA sequence: TGTGCCAGCAGCTTACAGGGGGGCGGCACTGAAGCTTTCTTT.

The chain joins TRBV24-1 to TRBJ1-2; TRBD1 matches 9 bases. J lost 4 bases, V lost 2 bases, and 7 bases had no gene match. The CDR3 is 16 residues long. Germline CDR1 is KGHDR and CDR2 is SFDVKD. The CDR3, as DNA: TGTGCCACCAGTGATTCGGGACAGGGCTCCTTCTATGGCTACACCTTC. Amino acid sequence: CATSDSGQGSFYGYTF.

As regards this clone: A read error may account for a junction end that differs from germline. V usage is TRBV6-5 and J usage is TRBJ1-1; tentatively, D is TRBD1 (5 bases). Germline lookup yields CDR1 MNHEY and CDR2 SVGAGI. The CDR3 has 14 residues. This chain's CDR3 is CAGSFSGSRTEAFF. The CDR3, as DNA: TGTGCCGGCAGTTTTTCAGGGTCCCGGACTGAAGCTTTCTTT.

The rearrangement uses TRBV7-2 and TRBJ1-2; 9 bases line up with TRBD1. Germline trimming cut 2 bases from V and 6 bases from J; bases unmatched to any gene: 1. CDR1 is SGHTA and CDR2 is FQGNSA in the germline V gene. The CDR3 contains 13 residues. In DNA, the CDR3 is TGTGCCAGCAGCTTACGGGACAGGGATGGCTACACCTTC. This translates into CASSLRDRDGYTF. Filled out from reference TRBV7-2 and TRBJ1-2, the complete variable domain reads GAGVSQSPSNKVTEKGKDVELRCDPISGHTALYWYRQSLGQGLEFLIYFQGNSAPDKSGLPSDRFSAERTGGSVSTLTIQRTQQEDSAVYLCASSLRDRDGYTFGSGTRLTVV.

The gene calls are TRBV7-9 and TRBJ1-6, with TRBD1 matching 7 bases. CDR1 SEHNR and CDR2 FQNEAQ come from the germline V gene (reference sequence). Losses at the gene ends were 5 bases for V and 4 bases for J; bases not matched to a gene: 5. The CDR3 covers 15 residues. CDR3 nucleotide sequence: TGTGCCAGCAGCCCCCTACAGGGGTATAATTCACCCCTCCACTTT. It translates to CASSPLQGYNSPLHF. Combining the CDR3 with reference TRBV7-9 and TRBJ1-6 gives the whole variable domain DTGVSQNPRHKITKRGQNVTFRCDPISEHNRLYWYRQTLGQGPEFLTYFQNEAQLEKSRLLSDRFSAERPKGSFSTLEIQRTEQGDSAMYLCASSPLQGYNSPLHFGNGTRLTVT.

The chain links TRBV6-5 to TRBJ2-1; D is undetermined. V was pared by 6 bases and J by 14 bases, with 20 bases between. Looked up from germline, CDR1 is MNHEY and CDR2 is SVGAGI. This CDR3 has 13 residues. The chain's CDR3 is CASSYEIADRKFF. The CDR3 region has the DNA TGTGCCAGCAGCTACGAGATAGCAGATAGGAAGTTCTTC.

The chain has TRBV7-2 and TRBJ1-1, with D possibly being TRBD1 (5 bases). Germline lookup yields CDR1 SGHTA and CDR2 FQGNSA. The V end lost 0 bases, the J end lost 1 base, and 9 bases lay between the germline ends. This CDR3 has 15 residues. The CDR3 coding sequence is TGTGCCAGCAGCTTAGCAGGGGTGGGGAACACTGAAGCTTTCTTT. It specifies CASSLAGVGNTEAFF.

CDR3 in amino acids: CATSREVEVGANYGYTF. CDR3 coding DNA: TGTGCCACCAGCAGAGAAGTGGAGGTAGGAGCTAACTATGGCTACACCTTC. This chain joins TRBV15 and TRBJ1-2; D is undetermined. Germline assignment: CDR1 LNHNV and CDR2 YYDKDF (reference sequence). V was clipped by 0 bases and J by 0 bases, with 14 bases between them. The CDR3 covers 17 residues.

This rearrangement joins TRBV2 to TRBJ2-7, with D possibly being TRBD1 (5 bases). The CDR3 loop spans 13 amino acids. Per the germline V gene, CDR1 is SNHLY and CDR2 is FYNNEI. Trimming cost V 5 bases and J 4 bases, with 12 bases left between them. The CDR3 DNA reads as TGTGCCAGCAGTTCCCAGGGAAGTTACGAGCAGTACTTC. Encoded protein: CASSSQGSYEQYF.

V gene TRBV6-2 or TRBV6-3 combines with J gene TRBJ2-7; TRBD1 is a possible D gene (6 bases). Trimming took 6 bases from V and 6 from J, leaving 12 bases between them. Germline V CDR1 and CDR2: MNHEY, SVGEGT. The CDR3 length is 12 residues. Here the CDR3 DNA reads TGTGCCAGCAGCCAACAGGGAATCGAGCAGTACTTC. This translates into CASSQQGIEQYF.

J is TRBJ1-2 and V is TRBV5-1, with D possibly being TRBD1 (6 bases). The CDR3 runs 19 residues. Germline V lookup: CDR1 SGHRS, CDR2 YFSETQ. Trimming removed 4 bases from V and 5 bases from J, with 30 bases in between. Here the CDR3 reads CASSPRRGRGPNPEYGYTF. CDR3 nucleotides: TGCGCCAGCAGCCCCCGCAGGGGCCGGGGACCTAACCCCGAATATGGCTACACCTTC.

The chain's CDR3 is CASSELGFDEQYF. CDR3 nucleotide sequence: TGTGCCAGCAGTGAACTAGGATTTGACGAGCAGTACTTC. The rearrangement joins TRBV6-1 to TRBJ2-7, with D unclear. CDR3 length equals 13 residues. Germline CDR1 and CDR2: MNHNS and SASEGT. V lost 2 bases to trimming and J lost 5 bases, with 10 bases between them.

This chain joins TRBV18 and TRBJ1-1; 8 bases fit TRBD1. Germline loops: CDR1 KGHSH, CDR2 LQKENI. The ends lost 5 bases at V and 1 base at J; junction bases unmatched: 6. The CDR3 has 15 residues. Written as DNA, the CDR3 is TGTGCCAGCTCAGTACGACAGGGGACGAACACTGAAGCTTTCTTT. Amino acids: CASSVRQGTNTEAFF.

This clone was seen just once. V gene TRBV5-5 combines with J gene TRBJ2-5; TRBD2 matches at 7 bases. The CDR3 consists of 16 residues. J lost 4 bases, V lost 3 bases, and 12 bases had no gene match. Germline lookup yields CDR1 SGHKS and CDR2 YYEKEE (reference sequence). The CDR3 DNA reads TGTGCCAGCAGCTCATCTAGCGGAGCGAAGGGAGAGACCCAGTACTTC. It yields the protein CASSSSSGAKGETQYF.

This rearrangement joins TRBV3-1 (or the pseudogene TRBV3-2) to TRBJ2-1, with a weak D call TRBD2 (6 bases). Germline-derived CDR1 and CDR2 are LGHDT and YNNKEL (reference sequence). Trimming shortened V by 4 bases and J by 0 bases, and 7 bases separated the two germline ends. The CDR3 is 14 amino acids. CDR3 region: CASSPDYSYNEQFF. The CDR3 region has the DNA TGTGCCAGCAGCCCGGACTACTCCTACAATGAGCAGTTCTTC.

The rearrangement links TRBV28 to TRBJ2-7, with D maybe TRBD1 (6 bases). The length of the CDR3 is 13 residues. V dropped 6 bases and J dropped 1 base, with 10 bases sitting between them. Germline lookup yields CDR1 MDHEN and CDR2 SYDVKM. DNA of the CDR3: TGTGCCAGCAGACGTGGACAGTCCTACGAGCAGTACTTC. This gives the protein CASRRGQSYEQYF.

The chain joins TRBV28 to TRBJ1-4; a weak D match, TRBD1 (6 bases). The CDR3 contains 17 residues. From germline, CDR1 is MDHEN and CDR2 SYDVKM. Trimming left V 2 bases short and J 2 bases short, with 15 bases between. CDR3 coding DNA: TGTGCCAGCAGTTTACGGCCAGGGGTGTTGACTAATGAAAAACTGTTTTTT. Amino acids: CASSLRPGVLTNEKLFF.

This clone was counted a single time. CDR3 region: CASSRYPGVNQPQHF. As DNA, the CDR3 is TGTGCCAGTAGTAGATACCCGGGGGTAAATCAGCCCCAGCATTTT. The V gene is TRBV19, the J gene TRBJ1-5, with D tentatively TRBD1 (5 bases). Germline loops: CDR1 LNHDA, CDR2 SQIVND (reference sequence). The ends were cut back, 4 bases at V and 4 bases at J, with 14 bases in the middle. The CDR3 runs 15 residues.

The V gene is TRBV6-5, the J gene TRBJ2-7; D uncertain. CDR3 length: 12 residues. Trimming shortened V by 6 bases and J by 3 bases, and 9 bases separated the two germline ends. CDR1 is MNHEY and CDR2 is SVGAGI in the germline V gene. This CDR3 reads CASRGVGYEQYF. CDR3 nucleotides: TGTGCCAGCAGAGGAGTGGGCTACGAGCAGTACTTC.

The chain joins TRBV5-6 to TRBJ2-1; unclear D gene. Germline V gene data show CDR1 as SGHDT and CDR2 as YYEEEE. The CDR3 covers 14 residues. V dropped 4 bases and J dropped 0 bases, with 8 bases sitting between them. The CDR3 DNA reads TGTGCCAGCAGCCGACTCAGCTCCTACAATGAGCAGTTCTTC. Its protein product is CASSRLSSYNEQFF.

V is TRBV5-1 and J is TRBJ2-3; D possibly corresponds to TRBD1 (5 bases). Germline V lookup: CDR1 SGHRS, CDR2 YFSETQ. V gave up 4 bases and J gave up 4 bases, with 13 bases separating them. The CDR3 runs to 14 residues. The CDR3: CASSKVQGADTQYF. Written as DNA, the CDR3 is TGCGCCAGCAGCAAAGTACAAGGGGCAGATACGCAGTATTTT.